This T cell receptor (beta chain) was sequenced in a study of cytomegalovirus exposure and HLA in healthy donors. Notes on the study in general: A previous analysis found most TCR beta V segments productive roughly 87% or roughly 30% of the time. In vitro confirmation showed three CMV-associated chains to be CMV antigen specific. Sequencing artifact likely explains a cluster of highly shared sequence variants.

The PCR used 60 Vbeta and 13 Jbeta primers. Clones were read by immunoSEQ multiplex PCR, and TCRdb kept only the in-frame ones, dropping some. The sample comprises about 130,000 clones, 83% of which are singletons, and 1.5% rests with the top ten. Note on this clone: The antigen remains undetermined.

There are 17 residues in the CDR3. From germline, CDR1 is SGDLS and CDR2 YYNGEE. Trimming cost V 3 bases and J 8 bases; bases outside gene matches: 14. Samples came from healthy bone marrow donors. The sequence derives from a man aged 35 to 55 in good health and CMV-seronegative. This sequence joins TRBV9 and TRBJ2-1, with 10 bases aligning to TRBD2. Sequences were obtained from PBMCs. In nucleotides, the CDR3 is TGTGCCAGCAGCGCCACAGGAGCGGGGGGGAGGAGGGATGAGCAGTTCTTC. Translating it yields CASSATGAGGRRDEQFF.